Below are 18 T cell receptor beta chains sequenced from a single sample in a study of T-cell reconstitution after alpha-beta-depleted transplantation in children. Preparation of the TCRbeta library involved a method that used unique molecular identifiers. One entry per CDR3 protein, called by TCRdb with MiXCR from the PCR reads. The table lists around 94,000 distinct CDR3 sequences, 7% to 8% of them singletons, with around 15% in the top ten. The material was PBMCs, obtained before TCRalphabeta/CD19-depleted stem cell transplant. The receptors derive from a boy aged 2 to 9 with acute lymphoblastic leukemia, due to receive a stem cell transplant.

This clonotype was found a few times. The V call is TRBV4-2, the J call TRBJ2-1; D is unresolved. CDR1 is LGHNA and CDR2 is YNFKEQ in the germline V gene. The CDR3 covers 16 residues. V was pared by 3 bases and J by 1 base, with 13 bases between. The CDR3 here is CASSQGLSGSYNEQFF. The CDR3 DNA reads TGTGCCAGCAGCCAGGGCCTTTCCGGATCCTACAATGAGCAGTTCTTC.

This clonotype was detected only a few times. The chain carries TRBV27 and TRBJ1-1; D ambiguous. CDR3 length: 13 amino acids. Germline V gene sequence: CDR1 MNHEY, CDR2 SMNVEV (reference sequence). V was pared by 5 bases and J by 0 bases, with 7 bases between. In DNA form, the CDR3 reads TGTGCCAGCAGTAGGTACATGAACACTGAAGCTTTCTTT. Amino acid sequence: CASSRYMNTEAFF.

Ten or more counts support this clonotype. The J gene is TRBJ1-3, the V gene TRBV10-1; D is unresolved. The CDR3 extends over 14 amino acids. The ends were cut back, 6 bases at V and 0 bases at J, with 9 bases in the middle. Germline assignment: CDR1 WNHNN and CDR2 SYGVQD (reference sequence). DNA of the CDR3: TGCGCCAGCAGCGCGAAGGGCTCTGGAAACACCATATATTTT. Protein sequence: CASSAKGSGNTIYF.

V gene TRBV29-1 combines with J gene TRBJ1-1; maybe TRBD1 (5 bases). CDR1 and CDR2 (germline): SQVTM, ANQGSEA. V dropped 4 bases and J dropped 0 bases, with 9 bases sitting between them. The CDR3 covers 13 residues. CDR3 DNA: TGCAGCGTTGCGGGGCAGATGAACACTGAAGCTTTCTTT. This gives the protein CSVAGQMNTEAFF.

This clonotype was recorded many times. The V gene is TRBV15, the J gene TRBJ1-3, with D maybe TRBD1 (5 bases). Trimming removed 0 bases from V and 4 bases from J, with 10 bases in between. Per the germline V gene, CDR1 is LNHNV and CDR2 is YYDKDF (reference sequence). The CDR3 runs 15 residues. This chain's CDR3 is CATSRDKHRGNTIYF. The DNA for the CDR3 is TGTGCCACCAGCAGAGATAAGCACAGGGGAAACACCATATATTTT.

This clonotype was picked up many times. V usage is TRBV20-1 and J usage is TRBJ2-5, with D maybe TRBD1 (6 bases). Germline V gives CDR1 DFQATT, CDR2 SNEGSKA (reference sequence). The CDR3 sequence is 16 residues long. Trimming shortened V by 3 bases and J by 4 bases, and 21 bases separated the two germline ends. CDR3 in amino acids: CSARGLFRGVGETQYF. The CDR3 nucleotides read TGCAGTGCTAGGGGCCTTTTCAGGGGAGTAGGAGAGACCCAGTACTTC.

There are a few counts of this clonotype. The chain recombines TRBV7-2 with TRBJ2-5; 8 bases are a match to TRBD2. CDR3 length: 17 amino acids. The J segment lost 5 bases and the V segment lost 5 bases, leaving 16 bases of the junction unmatched. Looked up from germline, CDR1 is SGHTA and CDR2 is FQGNSA. The CDR3 here is CASSPGVRGALGETQYF. The CDR3 nucleotides read TGTGCCAGCAGCCCTGGAGTGCGGGGGGCCCTTGGGGAGACCCAGTACTTC. The full variable domain, rest sourced from reference TRBV7-2 and TRBJ2-5, is GAGVSQSPSNKVTEKGKDVELRCDPISGHTALYWYRQSLGQGLEFLIYFQGNSAPDKSGLPSDRFSAERTGGSVSTLTIQRTQQEDSAVYLCASSPGVRGALGETQYFGPGTRLLVL.

This chain links TRBV7-6 with TRBJ1-4; TRBD1 might be the D (6 bases). The CDR3 sequence is 16 residues long. Germline lookup yields CDR1 SGHVS and CDR2 FNYEAQ. Trimming removed 5 bases from V and 8 bases from J, with 21 bases in between. The CDR3 is CASSPLAGTGGEKLFF. The CDR3 DNA sequence: TGTGCCAGCAGCCCCCTGGCCGGGACCGGGGGCGAAAAACTGTTTTTT.

The J gene is TRBJ2-2, the V gene TRBV5-1, with D hard to call. This CDR3 has 15 residues. Germline V gene lookup returns CDR1 SGHRS and CDR2 YFSETQ. V dropped 0 bases and J dropped 1 base, with 7 bases sitting between them. CDR3 region: CASSLDQVNTGELFF. For the CDR3, the DNA is TGCGCCAGCAGCTTGGACCAGGTGAACACCGGGGAGCTGTTTTTT.

This chain links TRBV6-5 with TRBJ1-1; D is unclear. CDR3 size: 14 residues. V dropped 7 bases and J dropped 7 bases, with 19 bases sitting between them. Germline-derived CDR1 and CDR2 are MNHEY and SVGAGI. The CDR3 bases are TGTGCCAGCAAACGGGAGCCGGCGACCGTTGAAGCTTTCTTT. Translated: CASKREPATVEAFF.

The chain joins TRBV12-3 or TRBV12-4 to TRBJ1-1, with D possibly being TRBD1 (5 bases). V was clipped by 6 bases and J by 5 bases, with 13 bases between them. This CDR3 is built from 13 residues. In DNA form, the CDR3 reads TGTGCCAGCAGAAACAGGCGGCGGACTGAAGCTTTCTTT. Protein sequence: CASRNRRRTEAFF.

The sample holds many counts of this clonotype. The chain recombines TRBV7-9 with TRBJ2-2; D not certain. Trimming shortened V by 0 bases and J by 8 bases, and 10 bases separated the two germline ends. This CDR3 is 14 amino acids long. Germline V gene lookup returns CDR1 SEHNR and CDR2 FQNEAQ (reference sequence). CDR3 loop: CASSLAELGGELFF. The CDR3 DNA is TGTGCCAGCAGCTTAGCGGAACTTGGAGGGGAGCTGTTTTTT.

This clonotype has only a few counts. The rearrangement uses TRBV11-2 and TRBJ1-1; D not certain. CDR3 length: 14 amino acids. Trimming took off 2 bases at V and 0 bases at J, with 7 bases between the two ends. Germline CDR1 is SGHAT and CDR2 is FQNNGV. The CDR3 sequence is CASSLRQLNTEAFF. The CDR3 DNA reads TGTGCCAGCAGCTTACGCCAGCTGAACACTGAAGCTTTCTTT.

The chain links TRBV5-1 to TRBJ1-2; 8 bases agree with TRBD1. Unmatched junction bases numbered 2, after V lost 4 bases and J lost 3 bases. The length of the CDR3 is 13 residues. Germline values: CDR1 SGHRS, CDR2 YFSETQ. The CDR3 loop is CASSATGDYGYTF. The CDR3 region has the DNA TGCGCCAGCAGCGCGACAGGGGACTATGGCTACACCTTC.

This clonotype was recorded at least ten times. CDR3 region: CSAFEGGRTEAFF. In DNA, the CDR3 is TGCAGTGCTTTCGAGGGTGGTAGGACTGAAGCTTTCTTT. V is TRBV20-1 and J is TRBJ1-1; unclear D gene. CDR3 size: 13 residues. V lost 5 bases to trimming and J lost 5 bases, with 15 bases between them. Per the germline V gene, CDR1 is DFQATT and CDR2 is SNEGSKA (reference sequence).

The V call is TRBV5-5, the J call TRBJ1-4, with TRBD1 matching over 9 bases. V gave up 4 bases and J gave up 5 bases; unmatched junction bases: 3. This CDR3 is 14 amino acids long. Germline values: CDR1 SGHKS, CDR2 YYEKEE (reference sequence). In DNA, the CDR3 is TGTGCCAGCAGCGTCGACAGGGGGAATGAAAAACTGTTTTTT. Translating it yields CASSVDRGNEKLFF.

This clonotype was seen repeatedly, ten times or more. The CDR3 region is CASSFRVQETQYF. For the CDR3, the DNA is TGTGCCAGCAGCTTCAGGGTCCAAGAGACCCAGTACTTC. The rearrangement joins TRBV5-6 to TRBJ2-5, with a possible D match to TRBD1 (5 bases). CDR3 size: 13 residues. V was cut by 2 bases and J by 1 base, with 6 bases left in between. Germline V gene sequence: CDR1 SGHDT, CDR2 YYEEEE.

This sequence joins TRBV12-3 or TRBV12-4 and TRBJ1-5, with 7 bases identical to TRBD1. The CDR3 loop spans 13 amino acids. The V segment lost 6 bases and the J segment 9 bases; nucleotides outside the gene matches: 8. CDR3 bases: TGTGCCAGCAGCCGACAGGGACTCTCGCCCCAGCATTTT. Its protein product is CASSRQGLSPQHF.